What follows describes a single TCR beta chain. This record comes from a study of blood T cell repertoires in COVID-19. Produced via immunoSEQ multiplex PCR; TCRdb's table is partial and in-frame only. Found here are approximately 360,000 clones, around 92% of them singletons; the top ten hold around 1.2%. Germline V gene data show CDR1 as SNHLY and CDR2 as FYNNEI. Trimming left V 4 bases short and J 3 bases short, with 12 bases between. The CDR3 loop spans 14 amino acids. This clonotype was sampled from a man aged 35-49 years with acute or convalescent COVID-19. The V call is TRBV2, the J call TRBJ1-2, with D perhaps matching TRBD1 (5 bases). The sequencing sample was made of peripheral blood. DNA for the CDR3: TGTGCCAGCAGTGTTAGGGGCGCGGACTATGGCTACACCTTC. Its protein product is CASSVRGADYGYTF. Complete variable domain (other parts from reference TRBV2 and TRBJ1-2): EPEVTQTPSHQVTQMGQEVILRCVPISNHLYFYWYRQILGQKVEFLVSFYNNEISEKSEIFDDQFSVERPDGSNFTLKIRSTKLEDSAMYFCASSVRGADYGYTFGSGTRLTVV.